The 26 T cell receptor beta chains in this list originate from one sample, sequenced in a study of OX40 agonist ivuxolimab in advanced cancers. Libraries were built with the immunoSEQ multiplex PCR assay. The source is immuneACCESS, and TCRdb retained only in-frame sequences with V and J called. Part of the clones is not carried over; for the studies checked, unresolved V genes explain less than half of this, and the remainder is unexplained. Recorded for this sample are some 20,000 clones; under 75% of them occurred a single time. Jointly, the top ten make up 20% to 25% of the sample. Here the sequenced sample was CD4+ or CD8+ T cells sorted from blood, taken in a trial of the OX40 agonist ivuxolimab. All receptors come from an adult with an advanced solid tumor such as melanoma, head and neck, liver or kidney cancer.

The chain combines TRBV7-8 with TRBJ2-3, with 9 bases aligning to TRBD2. This CDR3 is 17 amino acids long. V gave up 5 bases and J gave up 2 bases; unmatched junction bases: 11. Germline V CDR1 and CDR2: SGHVS, FQNEAQ. This chain's CDR3 is CASSEGGGAFDTDTQYF. CDR3 DNA: TGTGCCAGCAGCGAGGGCGGGGGGGCCTTTGACACAGATACGCAGTATTTT.

J is TRBJ1-1 and V is TRBV7-3; unclear D gene. Germline V gene sequence: CDR1 SGHTA, CDR2 FQGTGA. The CDR3 contains 13 residues. Trimming took off 1 base at V and 1 base at J, with 4 bases between the two ends. In nucleotides, the CDR3 is TGTGCCAGCAGCTTAAACAGGAACACTGAAGCTTTCTTT. The encoded protein is CASSLNRNTEAFF. The complete variable domain, with remaining parts taken from reference TRBV7-3 and TRBJ1-1, reads GAGVSQTPSNKVTEKGKYVELRCDPISGHTALYWYRQSLGQGPEFLIYFQGTGAADDSGLPNDRFFAVRPEGSVSTLKIQRTERGDSAVYLCASSLNRNTEAFFGQGTRLTVV.

As regards this clone: A much larger clone is a single base away; this may be a read error. The V and J genes are TRBV5-1 and TRBJ2-7, with 9 bases aligning to TRBD1. Germline lookup yields CDR1 SGHRS and CDR2 YFSETQ. V dropped 4 bases and J dropped 4; count of bases not matched to a gene: 9. The CDR3 sequence is 15 residues long. CDR3 in amino acids: CASSGTGTGIYEQYF. CDR3 bases: TGCGCCAGCAGCGGAACCGGGACAGGGATTTACGAGCAGTACTTC. Full variable domain (missing parts from reference TRBV5-1 and TRBJ2-7): KAGVTQTPRYLIKTRGQQVTLSCSPISGHRSVSWYQQTPGQGLQFLFEYFSETQRNKGNFPGRFSGRQFSNSRSEMNVSTLELGDSALYLCASSGTGTGIYEQYFGPGTRLTVT.

In its sample, this clone was seen a few times. The chain has TRBV11-1 and TRBJ1-2; weak D call: TRBD1 (5 bases). The CDR3 covers 11 residues. Between the trimmed V and J ends, which lost 1 base and 10 bases, there was a span of 7 bases. Germline V CDR1 and CDR2: SGHAT, FQDESV (reference sequence). CDR3 protein: CASSLGGYYTF. CDR3 nucleotides: TGTGCCAGCAGCTTAGGGGGGTACTACACCTTC.

The gene calls are TRBV6-6 and TRBJ2-1; the match to TRBD2 covers 8 bases. V shed 7 bases, J shed 6 bases, and the junction held 11 bases outside the gene matches. The CDR3 extends over 15 amino acids. Per the germline V gene, CDR1 is MNHNY and CDR2 is SVGAGI (reference sequence). The CDR3 is CASIGAGGASNEQFF. CDR3 bases: TGTGCCAGCATTGGGGCGGGGGGCGCGTCCAATGAGCAGTTCTTC.

The chain recombines TRBV5-6 with TRBJ1-5; D unclear. The CDR3 has 16 residues. Germline V lookup: CDR1 SGHDT, CDR2 YYEEEE. Trimming took 1 base from V and 4 from J, leaving 15 bases between them. The CDR3 bases are TGTGCCAGCAGCTTGATGGGAGCTGCCCGGAATCAGCCCCAGCATTTT. Amino acids: CASSLMGAARNQPQHF.

This clone turned up a few times. This chain joins TRBV7-9 and TRBJ2-7, with 11 bases matching TRBD2. Germline lookup yields CDR1 SEHNR and CDR2 FQNEAQ (reference sequence). There are 14 residues in the CDR3. Germline trimming cut 5 bases from V and 4 bases from J; bases unmatched to any gene: 4. CDR3 loop: CASSLLAGGYEQYF. CDR3 bases: TGTGCCAGCAGCCTTCTAGCGGGGGGTTACGAGCAGTACTTC.

This rearrangement joins TRBV9 to TRBJ2-7; D may be TRBD2 (7 bases). V lost 7 bases to trimming and J lost 6 bases, with 17 bases between them. The CDR3 consists of 13 residues. Germline CDR1 reads SGDLS; CDR2 reads YYNGEE. The CDR3 reads CASSWGGQGEQYF. DNA of the CDR3: TGTGCCAGCTCCTGGGGGGGGCAGGGCGAGCAGTACTTC.

The table lists this clone with a few counts. The genes are TRBV6-5 and TRBJ1-2, with D unresolved. Germline CDR1 reads MNHEY; CDR2 reads SVGAGI. The CDR3 is 14 residues long. Trimming pared 1 base from V and 0 bases from J, leaving 6 bases between. This chain's CDR3 is CASSYYRTNYGYTF. CDR3 DNA: TGTGCCAGCAGTTACTACAGAACTAACTATGGCTACACCTTC.

This clone was seen more than once but under ten times. The chain links TRBV18 to TRBJ2-5; D not resolved. The germline V and J ends were trimmed by 8 bases and 7 bases, with 17 bases remaining between them. The CDR3 is made up of 13 amino acids. The germline CDR1 and CDR2 sequences are KGHSH and LQKENI. The CDR3 DNA sequence: TGTGCCAGCGCACGGGCCCCAGAAGGGACCCAGTACTTC. It encodes CASARAPEGTQYF.

The J gene is TRBJ1-1, the V gene TRBV7-8, with a weak D call TRBD1 (5 bases). CDR1 SGHVS and CDR2 FQNEAQ come from the germline V gene. The CDR3 covers 12 residues. Trimming pared 10 bases from V and 0 bases from J, leaving 9 bases between. The CDR3 region is CATLQVNTEAFF. In DNA, the CDR3 is TGTGCCACCCTACAGGTGAACACTGAAGCTTTCTTT.

This chain connects TRBV9 to TRBJ2-2; D unclear. The CDR3 runs to 12 residues. V was cut by 0 bases and J by 11 bases, with 8 bases left in between. CDR1 is SGDLS, CDR2 YYNGEE, per germline. Here the CDR3 DNA reads TGTGCCAGCAGCGTAGTCATGGGCGAGCTGTTTTTT. It translates to CASSVVMGELFF. Looking up the rest from reference TRBV9 and TRBJ2-2 gives the full variable domain: DSGVTQTPKHLITATGQRVTLRCSPRSGDLSVYWYQQSLDQGLQFLIQYYNGEERAKGNILERFSAQQFPDLHSELNLSSLELGDSALYFCASSVVMGELFFGEGSRLTVL.

The chain couples TRBV5-5 to TRBJ1-5, with D unclear. V lost 2 bases to trimming and J lost 6 bases, with 15 bases between them. CDR1 SGHKS and CDR2 YYEKEE come from the germline V gene (reference sequence). The CDR3 totals 15 residues. The CDR3 region has the DNA TGTGCCAGCAGCTTAGTGGAAGGTTCCGGTCAGCCCCAGCATTTT. Translated: CASSLVEGSGQPQHF.

The V gene is TRBV10-3, the J gene TRBJ2-7, with no clear D. V lost 1 base, J lost 2 bases, and 12 bases lay in between. The CDR3 has 15 amino acids. In germline, CDR1 is ENHRY, CDR2 SYGVKD. CDR3 loop: CAISELAVQAYEQYF. The CDR3 DNA is TGTGCCATCAGTGAGTTGGCAGTCCAAGCCTACGAGCAGTACTTC.

The chain carries TRBV4-3 and TRBJ2-3, with D tentatively TRBD2 (6 bases). The CDR3 has 16 residues. The ends were cut back, 1 base at V and 1 base at J, with 12 bases in the middle. Germline lookup yields CDR1 LGHNA and CDR2 YSLEER. CDR3 in DNA: TGCGCCAGCAGCCAAGGATCGGGCGGGGGCACAGATACGCAGTATTTT. Amino acids: CASSQGSGGGTDTQYF.

The gene calls are TRBV5-1 and TRBJ1-6, with D hard to call. There are 15 residues in the CDR3. With 5 bases removed from V and 2 bases from J, the gap between germline ends came to 11 bases. Germline V gene sequence: CDR1 SGHRS, CDR2 YFSETQ. The CDR3 DNA reads TGCGCCAGCAGGGGCGAGGGAACCTATAATTCACCCCTCCACTTT. Translating gives CASRGEGTYNSPLHF.

The chain is built from TRBV27 and TRBJ1-1; D gene uncertain. This CDR3 is 12 amino acids long. The V gene lost 3 bases and the J gene lost 4 bases, with 6 bases spanning the gap. Germline V gives CDR1 MNHEY, CDR2 SMNVEV (reference sequence). The CDR3 coding sequence is TGTGCCAGCAGTTTTTCGGGCACTGAAGCTTTCTTT. This translates into CASSFSGTEAFF.

The J gene is TRBJ2-1, the V gene TRBV10-3; TRBD2 aligns across 10 bases. With 0 bases clipped from V and 7 bases from J, the junction kept 6 bases outside the gene matches. CDR1 and CDR2 from the germline V gene are ENHRY and SYGVKD. The CDR3 runs 16 residues. The CDR3 coding sequence is TGTGCCATCAGTGAGTCCCTAGCGGGGGATCGGAATGAGCAGTTCTTC. Its translation: CAISESLAGDRNEQFF.

The CDR3 DNA follows: TGTGCCAGCAGTTACTCGCCAGGCCTGAACACTGAAGCTTTCTTT. Translation gives CASSYSPGLNTEAFF. This chain uses TRBV6-5 with TRBJ1-1, with unresolved D. Germline V gene lookup returns CDR1 MNHEY and CDR2 SVGAGI. The CDR3 consists of 15 residues. Trimming pared 0 bases from V and 0 bases from J, leaving 8 bases between.

CDR3 DNA sequence: TGTGCCAGCAGCTTAGTCGGGGAGTCCTACGAGCAGTACTTC. Amino acid sequence: CASSLVGESYEQYF. The gene calls are TRBV11-3 and TRBJ2-7; D is possibly TRBD2 (5 bases). Looked up from germline, CDR1 is SGHNT and CDR2 is YENEEA. V was cut by 1 base and J by 1 base, with 8 bases left in between. CDR3 size: 14 residues.

This chain connects TRBV6-1 to TRBJ1-5, with unresolved D. Germline assignment: CDR1 MNHNS and CDR2 SASEGT. Deletions cut 10 bases from V and 4 bases from J, with 14 bases between. CDR3 length equals 13 residues. The CDR3 nucleotides read TGTGCCACCCTCGGCGGAGGTAATCAGCCCCAGCATTTT. Translation gives CATLGGGNQPQHF.

This chain links TRBV9 with TRBJ2-5; D is unclear. This CDR3 has 15 amino acids. Trimming cost V 0 bases and J 5 bases, with 14 bases left between them. From germline, CDR1 is SGDLS and CDR2 YYNGEE. The CDR3 sequence is CASSVGNPGVETQYF. The CDR3 nucleotides read TGTGCCAGCAGCGTAGGTAACCCGGGCGTTGAGACCCAGTACTTC.

This clone was picked up one time. V is TRBV11-3 and J is TRBJ1-2, with D perhaps matching TRBD1 (6 bases). This CDR3 has 14 residues. CDR1 and CDR2 from the germline V gene are SGHNT and YENEEA. Trimming took 3 bases from V and 4 from J, leaving 12 bases between them. CDR3 amino acids: CASSLSGQSYGYTF. DNA of the CDR3: TGTGCCAGCAGCTTGAGCGGACAGAGCTATGGCTACACCTTC.

The J gene is TRBJ2-1, the V gene TRBV7-3; the match to TRBD2 covers 8 bases. This CDR3 spans 15 amino acids. Losses at the gene ends were 3 bases for V and 7 bases for J; bases not matched to a gene: 8. CDR1 SGHTA and CDR2 FQGTGA come from the germline V gene. Here the CDR3 reads CASSFPAGGGNEQFF. CDR3 sequence (DNA): TGTGCCAGCAGCTTCCCCGCGGGGGGAGGAAATGAGCAGTTCTTC.

V gene TRBV9 combines with J gene TRBJ2-1, with D possibly TRBD2 on 6 matching bases. With 5 bases removed from V and 2 bases from J, the gap between germline ends came to 17 bases. Germline CDR1 reads SGDLS; CDR2 reads YYNGEE. The CDR3 covers 16 residues. This CDR3 reads CASRDIGGGAYNEQFF. Written as DNA, the CDR3 is TGTGCCAGCAGAGATATCGGGGGAGGCGCCTACAATGAGCAGTTCTTC.

A word on this clone: This sample also contains other DNA sequences that code for the same CDR3. The V call is TRBV19, the J call TRBJ1-1; TRBD1 might be the D (5 bases). The CDR3 covers 13 residues. The ends were cut back, 3 bases at V and 1 base at J, with 6 bases in the middle. Germline values: CDR1 LNHDA, CDR2 SQIVND (reference sequence). In DNA form, the CDR3 reads TGTGCCAGTAGTATCCAGGGGAACACTGAAGCTTTCTTT. This translates into CASSIQGNTEAFF.